The 28 T cell receptor beta chains given below trace back to one sample, sequenced in a study of blood T cell repertoires in COVID-19. TCRdb's table, derived via immunoSEQ multiplex PCR, lists solely in-frame clones and lacks some. Of roughly 200,000 clones listed, 87% were seen once; the top ten hold 20% to 25%. Sequenced sample: peripheral blood. These receptors were collected from a man in his sixties with active or convalescent COVID-19.

CDR3 nucleotide sequence: TGTGCCAGCAGCCATAACCTACAGGGAGCAGGGGGCTACACCTTC. This sequence encodes CASSHNLQGAGGYTF. The V call is TRBV3-1 (or the pseudogene TRBV3-2), the J call TRBJ1-2; D perhaps matches TRBD1 (6 bases). V was pared by 3 bases and J by 8 bases, with 19 bases between. This CDR3 contains 15 residues. CDR1 is LGHDT, CDR2 YNNKEL, per germline (reference sequence).

CDR3 sequence (DNA): TGTGCCAGCAGTGAAGCACAGGGCAGGGAATCACCCCTCCACTTT. Its translation: CASSEAQGRESPLHF. This chain joins TRBV2 and TRBJ1-6; weak D call: TRBD1 (6 bases). CDR1 is SNHLY, CDR2 FYNNEI, per germline. The length of the CDR3 is 15 residues. The V gene lost 0 bases and the J gene lost 10 bases, with 13 bases spanning the gap. The full variable domain, rest sourced from reference TRBV2 and TRBJ1-6, is EPEVTQTPSHQVTQMGQEVILRCVPISNHLYFYWYRQILGQKVEFLVSFYNNEISEKSEIFDDQFSVERPDGSNFTLKIRSTKLEDSAMYFCASSEAQGRESPLHFGNGTRLTVT.

The rearrangement joins TRBV6-5 to TRBJ1-3, with a possible D match to TRBD1 (6 bases). Germline V gives CDR1 MNHEY, CDR2 SVGAGI. The CDR3 runs to 15 residues. V was clipped by 7 bases and J by 4 bases, with 17 bases between them. CDR3 amino acids: CASTPGGAGGNTIYF. CDR3 nucleotide sequence: TGTGCCAGCACCCCGGGGGGGGCTGGGGGAAACACCATATATTTT.

The chain couples TRBV7-9 to TRBJ2-7; 8 nucleotides align to TRBD1. With V trimmed by 4 bases and J by 3 bases, 11 bases remained unmatched. The CDR3 extends over 16 amino acids. Per germline, CDR1 SEHNR and CDR2 FQNEAQ (reference sequence). The DNA of the CDR3 is TGTGCCAGCAGCTCATACGGGACAGGAATGGGCTACGAGCAGTACTTC. Its translation is CASSSYGTGMGYEQYF.

V is TRBV9 and J is TRBJ2-5; a weak D match, TRBD2 (6 bases). The CDR3 extends over 14 amino acids. From germline, CDR1 is SGDLS and CDR2 YYNGEE. The V end lost 0 bases, the J end lost 4 bases, and 10 bases lay between the germline ends. CDR3 region: CASSVVGGSETQYF. The CDR3 DNA sequence: TGTGCCAGCAGCGTAGTTGGGGGGTCAGAGACCCAGTACTTC.

V is TRBV6-5 and J is TRBJ2-5, with 8 bases matching TRBD2. CDR1 MNHEY and CDR2 SVGAGI come from the germline V gene. The CDR3 covers 15 residues. After removal of 6 bases from V and 5 bases from J, the junction contained 11 bases not matched to a gene. The CDR3 reads CASRWGTQRGETQYF. Written as DNA, the CDR3 is TGTGCCAGCAGATGGGGGACGCAGCGGGGGGAGACCCAGTACTTC.

This rearrangement joins TRBV9 to TRBJ1-6, with D possibly TRBD1 on 5 matching bases. Trimming stripped 6 bases from V and 6 bases from J, with 16 bases between. Germline V gene sequence: CDR1 SGDLS, CDR2 YYNGEE. This CDR3 spans 15 amino acids. DNA of the CDR3: TGTGCCAGCAATAAGGAAGGGGCCTTTAATTCACCCCTCCACTTT. As protein: CASNKEGAFNSPLHF.

The CDR3 reads CASSSIAAGQETQYF. CDR3 bases: TGTGCCAGTAGTAGTATCGCGGCGGGACAAGAGACCCAGTACTTC. The J gene is TRBJ2-5, the V gene TRBV19; D is possibly TRBD2 (6 bases). Trimming stripped 4 bases from V and 2 bases from J, with 14 bases between. CDR1 and CDR2 from the germline V gene are LNHDA and SQIVND (reference sequence). The CDR3 consists of 15 residues. The variable domain in full, with the rest retrieved from reference TRBV19 and TRBJ2-5, is DGGITQSPKYLFRKEGQNVTLSCEQNLNHDAMYWYRQDPGQGLRLIYYSQIVNDFQKGDIAEGYSVSREKKESFPLTVTSAQKNPTAFYLCASSSIAAGQETQYFGPGTRLLVL.

This clone showed up just a few times. J is TRBJ2-7 and V is TRBV11-2; 8 bases are shared with TRBD1. The CDR3 runs 15 residues. After removal of 4 bases from V and 7 bases from J, the junction contained 12 bases not matched to a gene. From germline, CDR1 is SGHAT and CDR2 FQNNGV. The CDR3 reads CASSSYRDRLGEQYF. The CDR3 nucleotides are TGTGCCAGCAGCTCGTACCGGGACAGGCTGGGGGAGCAGTACTTC.

This rearrangement joins TRBV29-1 to TRBJ2-1, with D maybe TRBD2 (6 bases). Trimming removed 6 bases from V and 6 bases from J, with 18 bases in between. Looked up from germline, CDR1 is SQVTM and CDR2 is ANQGSEA. The CDR3 has 14 residues. The CDR3 bases are TGCAGCGTCGGCGGGACCCTCGGAGGCAATGAGCAGTTCTTC. Its protein product is CSVGGTLGGNEQFF.

In this sample, this clone turned up a few times. The chain is built from TRBV6-5 and TRBJ1-6, with 7 bases matching TRBD1. This CDR3 contains 15 residues. The ends lost 0 bases at V and 7 bases at J; junction bases unmatched: 3. Germline V gene sequence: CDR1 MNHEY, CDR2 SVGAGI. The CDR3 DNA sequence: TGTGCCAGCAGTTACTCGGTACAGGGGAATTCACCCCTCCACTTT. Protein sequence: CASSYSVQGNSPLHF.

The chain recombines TRBV12-3 or TRBV12-4 with TRBJ1-5; possible D gene TRBD1, 6 bases. The CDR3 is 13 residues long. V dropped 8 bases and J dropped 7 bases, with 15 bases sitting between them. The CDR3 DNA is TGTGCCAGCCGAAGGGGGGGTTGGCAGCCCCAGCATTTT. It is translated as CASRRGGWQPQHF.

This chain uses TRBV6-1 with TRBJ2-7; 7 bases agree with TRBD2. The ends lost 2 bases at V and 7 bases at J; junction bases unmatched: 8. Germline assignment: CDR1 MNHNS and CDR2 SASEGT. The CDR3 loop spans 14 amino acids. CDR3 DNA sequence: TGTGCCAGCAGTGAATTTGGGGGGGGGATAGAGCAGTACTTC. As protein: CASSEFGGGIEQYF.

The chain uses TRBV21-1 and TRBJ1-1; the table names TRBD1, a call not compared with the DNA. TRBV21-1 is shown as a pseudogene. The CDR3 is 16 residues long. CDR3: CASSNRGADRGTEAFF. As DNA, the CDR3 is TGTGCCAGCAGCAACCGGGGGGCGGACAGGGGCACTGAAGCTTTCTTT.

The chain has TRBV24-1 and TRBJ1-5; no definite D call. CDR1 and CDR2 (germline): KGHDR, SFDVKD. Trimming cost V 9 bases and J 6 bases, with 5 bases left between them. The length of the CDR3 is 10 residues. The DNA for the CDR3 is TGTGCCACCTGGAGTCAGCCCCAGCATTTT. Translation gives CATWSQPQHF.

This clone has just one count. The chain is built from TRBV7-9 and TRBJ2-6, with no clear D. The CDR3 spans 16 residues. In germline, CDR1 is SEHNR, CDR2 FQNEAQ (reference sequence). With 1 base removed from V and 0 bases from J, the gap between germline ends came to 7 bases. CDR3 residues: CASSLGARSGANVLTF. The DNA for the CDR3 is TGTGCCAGCAGCTTAGGGGCCCGCTCTGGGGCCAACGTCCTGACTTTC.

The chain combines TRBV7-9 with TRBJ1-2; D is undetermined. Trimming removed 1 base from V and 5 bases from J, with 14 bases in between. CDR1 and CDR2 (germline): SEHNR, FQNEAQ (reference sequence). CDR3 length equals 15 residues. DNA of the CDR3: TGTGCCAGCAGCTTAGTGCAAGTATCCACTTATGGCTACACCTTC. It codes for CASSLVQVSTYGYTF.

This clone was observed a single time. The chain joins TRBV4-1 to TRBJ1-1; perhaps TRBD1 as D (5 bases). Looked up from germline, CDR1 is MGHRA and CDR2 is YSYEKL. CDR3 size: 16 residues. The V end lost 6 bases, the J end lost 4 bases, and 21 bases lay between the germline ends. CDR3 residues: CASRIPGSRVGTEAFF. As DNA, the CDR3 is TGCGCCAGCAGAATCCCGGGTTCCAGGGTGGGCACTGAAGCTTTCTTT.

This rearrangement joins TRBV4-1 to TRBJ1-4, with D tentatively TRBD1 (5 bases). The CDR3 is 17 amino acids. CDR1 MGHRA and CDR2 YSYEKL come from the germline V gene. The germline V and J ends were trimmed by 3 bases and 0 bases, with 14 bases remaining between them. CDR3 sequence: CASSHLGIGATNEKLFF. The CDR3 DNA reads TGCGCCAGCAGCCACCTGGGAATAGGGGCAACTAATGAAAAACTGTTTTTT.

The V gene is TRBV27, the J gene TRBJ1-1, with D uncertain. Trimming pared 2 bases from V and 3 bases from J, leaving 13 bases between. Germline V gives CDR1 MNHEY, CDR2 SMNVEV (reference sequence). The CDR3 spans 15 residues. The CDR3: CASSLKVAGDTEAFF. DNA of the CDR3: TGTGCCAGCAGTTTAAAGGTTGCTGGAGACACTGAAGCTTTCTTT.

V usage is TRBV29-1 and J usage is TRBJ1-4; D remains unclear. V was trimmed by 0 bases and J by 10 bases, leaving 6 bases between them. In germline, CDR1 is SQVTM, CDR2 ANQGSEA. This CDR3 is 11 amino acids long. For the CDR3, the DNA is TGCAGCGTTGAAGATGCGAGAAAACTGTTTTTT. It specifies CSVEDARKLFF.

The chain joins TRBV5-1 to TRBJ2-3, with 14 positions matching TRBD2. CDR1 and CDR2 from the germline V gene are SGHRS and YFSETQ. CDR3 size: 19 residues. V lost 4 bases to trimming and J lost 4 bases; unmatched junction nucleotides: 14. The CDR3 coding sequence is TGCGCCAGCAGCCTCCTCGGGACTAGCGGGGGAAACCCCGCAGATACGCAGTATTTT. Protein product: CASSLLGTSGGNPADTQYF.

V usage is TRBV3-1 (or the pseudogene TRBV3-2) and J usage is TRBJ1-2; TRBD1 matches 8 bases. CDR3 length equals 14 residues. Losses at the gene ends were 1 base for V and 6 bases for J; bases not matched to a gene: 4. Germline values: CDR1 LGHDT, CDR2 YNNKEL (reference sequence). CDR3 sequence (DNA): TGTGCCAGCAGCCAAGCGGACAGGGAACATGGCTACACCTTC. Protein: CASSQADREHGYTF.

The chain uses TRBV6-5 and TRBJ1-3, with D unclear. CDR3 length: 14 amino acids. The germline V gene has CDR1 MNHEY and CDR2 SVGAGI. V was clipped by 5 bases and J by 2 bases, with 10 bases between them. The CDR3 nucleotides read TGTGCCAGCAGTACCGACATCGCTGGAAACACCATATATTTT. It codes for CASSTDIAGNTIYF.

The rearrangement links TRBV18 to TRBJ2-7; D possibly corresponds to TRBD2 (6 bases). Germline V gene sequence: CDR1 KGHSH, CDR2 LQKENI. This CDR3 is 13 amino acids long. The ends were cut back, 8 bases at V and 6 bases at J, with 17 bases in the middle. In nucleotides, the CDR3 is TGTGCCAGCGCGGAGGGGTTGTCAGGCGAGCAGTACTTC. It codes for CASAEGLSGEQYF.

The chain couples TRBV3-1 (or the pseudogene TRBV3-2) to TRBJ2-2, with TRBD2 matching 10 bases. Germline assignment: CDR1 LGHDT and CDR2 YNNKEL (reference sequence). The CDR3 length is 15 residues. Trimming took 3 bases from V and 8 from J; bases not matched to a gene: 6. CDR3 region: CASSQGLAFGGELFF. The CDR3 bases are TGTGCCAGCAGCCAGGGACTAGCGTTCGGAGGGGAGCTGTTTTTT.

The rearrangement links TRBV11-2 to TRBJ2-1; the match to TRBD1 covers 9 bases. This CDR3 has 15 amino acids. The germline gives CDR1 SGHAT, CDR2 FQNNGV. The V gene end was trimmed by 7 bases and the J gene end by 5 bases; junction bases not matched to a gene: 9. The CDR3 region has the DNA TGTGCCAGCAAGGTTCCGGGACAGGGAGACAATGAGCAGTTCTTC. The encoded protein is CASKVPGQGDNEQFF.

The rearrangement joins TRBV7-8 to TRBJ1-2; no clear D. This CDR3 is built from 13 residues. Between the trimmed V and J ends, which lost 5 bases and 4 bases, there was a span of 11 bases. Germline V lookup: CDR1 SGHVS, CDR2 FQNEAQ. CDR3 amino acids: CASSPGVGYGYTF. DNA of the CDR3: TGTGCCAGCAGCCCCGGGGTGGGCTATGGCTACACCTTC.